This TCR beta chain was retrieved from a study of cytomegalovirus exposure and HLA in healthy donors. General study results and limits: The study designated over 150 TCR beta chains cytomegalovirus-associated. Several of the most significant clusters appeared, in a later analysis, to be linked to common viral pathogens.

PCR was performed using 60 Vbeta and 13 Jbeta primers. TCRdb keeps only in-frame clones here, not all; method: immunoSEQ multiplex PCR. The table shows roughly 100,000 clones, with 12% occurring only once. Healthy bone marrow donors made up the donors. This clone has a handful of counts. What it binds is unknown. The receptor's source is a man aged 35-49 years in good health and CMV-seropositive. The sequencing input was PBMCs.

This CDR3 reads CSVLTENYGYTF. CDR3 DNA sequence: TGCAGCGTTTTAACAGAGAACTATGGCTACACCTTC. The chain joins TRBV29-1 to TRBJ1-2; no firm D call. This CDR3 is 12 amino acids long. The V gene's germline CDR1 is SQVTM and CDR2 ANQGSEA. Trimming stripped 5 bases from V and 2 bases from J, with 9 bases between.